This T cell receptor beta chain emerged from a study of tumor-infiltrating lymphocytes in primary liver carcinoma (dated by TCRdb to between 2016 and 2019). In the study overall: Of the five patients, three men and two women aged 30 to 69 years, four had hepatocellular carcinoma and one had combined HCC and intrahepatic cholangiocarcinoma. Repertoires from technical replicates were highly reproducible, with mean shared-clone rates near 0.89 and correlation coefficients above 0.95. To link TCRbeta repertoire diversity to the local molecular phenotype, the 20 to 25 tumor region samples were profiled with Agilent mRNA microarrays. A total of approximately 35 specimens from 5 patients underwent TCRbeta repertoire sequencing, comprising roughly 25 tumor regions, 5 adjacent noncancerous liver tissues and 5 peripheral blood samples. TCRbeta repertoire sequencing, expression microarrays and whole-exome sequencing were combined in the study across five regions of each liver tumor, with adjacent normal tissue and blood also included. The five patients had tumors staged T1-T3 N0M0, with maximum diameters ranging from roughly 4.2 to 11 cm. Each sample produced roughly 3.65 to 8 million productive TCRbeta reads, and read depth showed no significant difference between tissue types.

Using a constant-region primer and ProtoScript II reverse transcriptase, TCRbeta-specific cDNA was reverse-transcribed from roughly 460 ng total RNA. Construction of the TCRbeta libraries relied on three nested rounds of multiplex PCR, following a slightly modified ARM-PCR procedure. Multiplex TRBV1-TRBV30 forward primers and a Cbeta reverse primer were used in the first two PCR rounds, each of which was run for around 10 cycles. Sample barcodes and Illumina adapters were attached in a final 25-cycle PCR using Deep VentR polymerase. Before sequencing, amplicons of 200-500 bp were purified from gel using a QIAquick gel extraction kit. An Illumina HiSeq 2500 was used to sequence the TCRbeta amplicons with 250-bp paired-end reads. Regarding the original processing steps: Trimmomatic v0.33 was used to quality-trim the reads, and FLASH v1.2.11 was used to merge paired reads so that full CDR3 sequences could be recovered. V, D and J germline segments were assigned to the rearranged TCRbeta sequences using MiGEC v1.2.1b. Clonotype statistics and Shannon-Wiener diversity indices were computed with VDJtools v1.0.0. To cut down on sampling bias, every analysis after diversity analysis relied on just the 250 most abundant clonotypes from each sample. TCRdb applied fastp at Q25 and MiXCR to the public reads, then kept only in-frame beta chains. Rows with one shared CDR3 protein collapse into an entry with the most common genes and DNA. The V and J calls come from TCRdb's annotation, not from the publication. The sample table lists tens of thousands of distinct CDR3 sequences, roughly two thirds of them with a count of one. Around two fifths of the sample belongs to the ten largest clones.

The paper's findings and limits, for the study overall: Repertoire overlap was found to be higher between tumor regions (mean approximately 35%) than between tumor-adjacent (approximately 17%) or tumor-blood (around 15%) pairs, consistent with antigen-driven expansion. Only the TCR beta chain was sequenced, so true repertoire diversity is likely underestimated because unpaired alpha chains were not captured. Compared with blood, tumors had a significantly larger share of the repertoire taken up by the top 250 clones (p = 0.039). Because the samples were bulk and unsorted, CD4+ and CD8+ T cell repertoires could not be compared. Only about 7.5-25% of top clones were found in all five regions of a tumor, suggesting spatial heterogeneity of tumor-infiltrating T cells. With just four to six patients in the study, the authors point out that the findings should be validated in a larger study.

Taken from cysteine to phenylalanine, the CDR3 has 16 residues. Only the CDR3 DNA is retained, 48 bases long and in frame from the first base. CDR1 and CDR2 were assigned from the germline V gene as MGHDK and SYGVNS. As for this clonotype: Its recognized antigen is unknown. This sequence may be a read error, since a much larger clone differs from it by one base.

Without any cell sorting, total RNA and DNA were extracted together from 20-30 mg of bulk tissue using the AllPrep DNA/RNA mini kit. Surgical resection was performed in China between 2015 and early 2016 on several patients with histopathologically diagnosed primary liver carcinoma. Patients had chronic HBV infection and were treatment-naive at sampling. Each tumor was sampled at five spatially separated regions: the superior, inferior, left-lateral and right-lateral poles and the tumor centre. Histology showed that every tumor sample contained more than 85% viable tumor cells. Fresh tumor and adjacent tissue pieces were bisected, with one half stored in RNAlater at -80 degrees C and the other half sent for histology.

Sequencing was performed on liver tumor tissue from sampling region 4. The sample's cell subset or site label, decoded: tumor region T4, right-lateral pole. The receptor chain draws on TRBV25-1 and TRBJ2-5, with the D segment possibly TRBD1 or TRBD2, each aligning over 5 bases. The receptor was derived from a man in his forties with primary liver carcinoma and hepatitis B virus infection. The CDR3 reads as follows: CANSELYKGRDETQYF. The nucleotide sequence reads TGTGCCAACAGTGAATTATACAAGGGACGAGATGAGACCCAGTACTTC.